The present T cell receptor (beta chain) was sequenced within a study of T-cell reconstitution after alpha-beta-depleted transplantation in children. The ends lost 0 bases at V and 6 bases at J; junction bases unmatched: 5. CDR1 and CDR2 (germline): LGHNA, YNFKEQ. The CDR3 length is 16 residues. This clonotype was seen ten or more times. The target antigen is unknown. General study points: Reportedly, alpha-beta T cells present about two months post-transplant originated from several hundred expanded clones of graft origin. A year had passed since transplant, and T-cell counts and diversity by then came mostly from newly produced T cells. In some patients, recipient T cells and intrathymic progenitors surviving conditioning explained high day-60 diversity.

Preparing the TCRbeta library involved the use of unique molecular identifiers. TCRdb re-derived calls from the PCR reads in MiXCR, one entry per CDR3 protein. The sample yields around 250,000 distinct CDR3 sequences, over 20% seen once. The sample in question was PBMCs, obtained before TCRalphabeta/CD19-depleted stem cell transplant. The chain recombines TRBV4-2 with TRBJ1-6; 7 bases line up with TRBD1. This clonotype originated in a girl aged 2 to 9 with Fanconi anemia, due to receive a stem cell transplant. In nucleotides, the CDR3 is TGTGCCAGCAGCCAAGAAGGGAGACAGGGTAATTCACCCCTCCACTTT. Protein product: CASSQEGRQGNSPLHF.